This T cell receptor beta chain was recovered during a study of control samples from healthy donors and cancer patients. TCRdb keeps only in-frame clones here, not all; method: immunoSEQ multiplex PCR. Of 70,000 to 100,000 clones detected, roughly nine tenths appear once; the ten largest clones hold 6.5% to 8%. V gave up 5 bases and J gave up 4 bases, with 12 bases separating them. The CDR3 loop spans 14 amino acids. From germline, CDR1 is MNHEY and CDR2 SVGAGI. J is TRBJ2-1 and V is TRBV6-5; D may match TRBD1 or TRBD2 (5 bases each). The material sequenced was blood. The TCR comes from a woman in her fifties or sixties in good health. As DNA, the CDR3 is TGTGCCAGCAGTCTAGTTGGGGGATACAATGAGCAGTTCTTC. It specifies CASSLVGGYNEQFF.